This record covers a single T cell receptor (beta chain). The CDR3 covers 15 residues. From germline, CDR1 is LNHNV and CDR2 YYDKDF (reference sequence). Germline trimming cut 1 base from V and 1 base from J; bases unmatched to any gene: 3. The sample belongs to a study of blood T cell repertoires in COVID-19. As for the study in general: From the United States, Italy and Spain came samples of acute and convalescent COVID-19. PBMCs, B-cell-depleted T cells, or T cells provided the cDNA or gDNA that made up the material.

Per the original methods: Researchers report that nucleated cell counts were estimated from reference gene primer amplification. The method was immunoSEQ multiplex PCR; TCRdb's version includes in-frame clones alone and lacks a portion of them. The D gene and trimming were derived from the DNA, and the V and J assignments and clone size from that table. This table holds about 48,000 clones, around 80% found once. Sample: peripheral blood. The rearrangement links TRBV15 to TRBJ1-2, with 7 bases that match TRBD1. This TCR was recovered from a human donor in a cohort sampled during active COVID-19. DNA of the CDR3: TGTGCCACCAGCAGAGGGGACAGATTTAACTATGGCTACACCTTC. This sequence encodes CATSRGDRFNYGYTF.